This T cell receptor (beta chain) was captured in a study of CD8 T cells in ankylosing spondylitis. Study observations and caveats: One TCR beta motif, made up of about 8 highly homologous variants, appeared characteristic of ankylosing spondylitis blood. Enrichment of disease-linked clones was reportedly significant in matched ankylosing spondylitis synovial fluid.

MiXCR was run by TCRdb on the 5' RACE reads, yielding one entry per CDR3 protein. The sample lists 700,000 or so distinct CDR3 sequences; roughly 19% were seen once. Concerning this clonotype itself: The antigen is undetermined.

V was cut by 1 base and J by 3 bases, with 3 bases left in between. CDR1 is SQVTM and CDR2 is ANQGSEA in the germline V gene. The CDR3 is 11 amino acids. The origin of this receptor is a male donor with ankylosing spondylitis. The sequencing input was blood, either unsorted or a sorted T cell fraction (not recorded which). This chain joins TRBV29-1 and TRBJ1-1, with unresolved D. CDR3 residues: CSVEAYTEAFF. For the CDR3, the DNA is TGCAGCGTTGAAGCTTACACTGAAGCTTTCTTT.